This T cell receptor (beta chain) appears in the sequencing data of a study of tumor-infiltrating lymphocytes in primary liver carcinoma. Study conclusions and caveats: Blood's top-250-clone fraction was significantly lower than that of tumors (p = 0.039).

Regarding this clonotype: Its antigen remains unknown. A read error may produce the germline difference seen at one junction end.

Taking roughly 20-32 mg of unsorted bulk tissue, the authors co-extracted RNA and DNA. Those sampled were patients whose primary liver carcinoma was treated by surgical resection. Researchers generated TCR beta cDNA from roughly 500 ng of total RNA, relying on a constant-region primer. ARM-PCR, slightly modified, supplied the TCR beta libraries through three nested multiplex PCR rounds. The first two PCR rounds, around 10 cycles each, used TRBV1-TRBV30 forward primers and a C-beta reverse primer. TCRdb reprocessed the multiplex PCR reads with MiXCR, giving one entry per CDR3 protein. There are 100,000 or so distinct CDR3 sequences in the sample; almost 70% occur only once, and just over 9.5% lies in the top ten. The CDR3 covers 15 residues.

Sequencing used liver tumor tissue from sampling region 5. Subset defined: tumor region T5, tumor centre. The chain joins TRBV12-3 or TRBV12-4 to TRBJ2-3; possible D gene TRBD2, 5 bases. The TCR comes from a woman between 55 and 75 years old with primary liver carcinoma and hepatitis B virus infection. The CDR3 reads CASSLDFGNTDTQYF. The CDR3 nucleotides read TGTGCCAGCAGTTTAGATTTCGGGAACACAGATACACAGTATTTT.